These T cell receptor beta chains were read from a single sample in a study of blood T cell repertoires in COVID-19. The data were produced by immunoSEQ multiplex PCR, yet TCRdb's version contains in-frame clones alone and is incomplete. The top ten clones hold under 35% of a sample with fewer than 100,000 clones, 75% to 85% of them seen once. Sequences were obtained from peripheral blood. Receptor source: a human donor in a cohort sampled during active COVID-19. The CDR3 runs from the conserved cysteine through the conserved F or W. The order of the fields is J gene, V gene, D gene, clone size, CDR3 DNA, CDR3 protein. A D gene is named only where the DNA matches it firmly. Clone size is not always given. Where it is, it says once, few, many or a class for expanded clones.

J: TRBJ1-3
V: TRBV7-2
D: .
size: .
DNA: TGTGCCAGCAGCTTCGGAGGATCTGGAAACACCATATATTTT
CDR3: CASSFGGSGNTIYF

J: TRBJ1-1
V: TRBV29-1
D: TRBD1
size: .
DNA: TGCAGCGTGGGACAGGTAAAGTGGGGTAACACTGAAGCTTTCTTT
CDR3: CSVGQVKWGNTEAFF

J: TRBJ1-5
V: TRBV5-4
D: .
size: .
DNA: TGTGCCAGCAGCCGGCGGAGTCAGCCCCAGCATTTT
CDR3: CASSRRSQPQHF

J: TRBJ2-7
V: TRBV3-1/TRBV3-2
D: .
size: .
DNA: TGTGCCAGCAGCCAAGGGCCCTACGAGCAGTACTTC
CDR3: CASSQGPYEQYF

J: TRBJ2-3
V: TRBV7-9
D: .
size: .
DNA: TGTGCCAGCAGCGCAGGGGAGCTGGGGGCAGATACGCAGTATTTT
CDR3: CASSAGELGADTQYF

J: TRBJ2-7
V: TRBV18
D: .
size: once
DNA: TGTGCCAGCTCCGGGGCAGGGGTCTACGAGCAGTACTTC
CDR3: CASSGAGVYEQYF

J: TRBJ1-5
V: TRBV19
D: .
size: .
DNA: TGTGCCAGTAGTATTGGGACAACGAATCAGCCCCAGCATTTT
CDR3: CASSIGTTNQPQHF

J: TRBJ2-7
V: TRBV19
D: .
size: .
DNA: TGTGCCAGTGGACCGGGACAACTCTTCGAGCAGTACTTC
CDR3: CASGPGQLFEQYF

J: TRBJ1-6
V: TRBV10-1
D: .
size: .
DNA: TGCGCCAGCAGTCGGGGAAGTCTTAATTCACCCCTCCACTTT
CDR3: CASSRGSLNSPLHF

J: TRBJ2-3
V: TRBV10-3
D: TRBD1
size: .
DNA: TGTGCCATCAGTGAGCCGGGACAGGGGACAGATACGCAGTATTTT
CDR3: CAISEPGQGTDTQYF

J: TRBJ2-3
V: TRBV13
D: TRBD2
size: .
DNA: TGTGCCAGCAGCTACCCGGGACTAGCGGGGGGCCAGAATACGCAGTATTTT
CDR3: CASSYPGLAGGQNTQYF